These 29 T cell receptor beta chains originate from one sample sequenced in a study of shared clonotypes between healthy human individuals. Produced via immunoSEQ multiplex PCR; TCRdb's table is partial and in-frame only. In the table there are roughly 1,800,000 clones, about 95% of which are singletons. Naivety among CD8 cells was defined by CD45RO negativity and positive CCR7 selection, thereby excluding terminally differentiated effector memory CD45RA+ cells. The material sequenced was naive CD8+ T cells sorted from blood. The source of these receptors is a man in his late teens or twenties in good health.

The chain couples TRBV28 to TRBJ2-1, with D perhaps TRBD1 or TRBD2 (5 bases each). Germline V lookup: CDR1 MDHEN, CDR2 SYDVKM. The V gene lost 2 bases and the J gene lost 4 bases, with 15 bases spanning the gap. This CDR3 comprises 16 residues. In DNA form, the CDR3 reads TGTGCCAGCAGTTTAGAGGTCGGGGCACCTTACAATGAGCAGTTCTTC. The encoded protein is CASSLEVGAPYNEQFF.

The rearrangement joins TRBV7-8 to TRBJ2-2; TRBD2 matches at 12 bases. The V gene end was trimmed by 2 bases and the J gene end by 8 bases; junction bases not matched to a gene: 6. Germline lookup yields CDR1 SGHVS and CDR2 FQNEAQ. The CDR3 extends over 16 amino acids. The CDR3 spells CASSLLAGGPVGELFF. The CDR3 DNA sequence: TGTGCCAGCAGCTTACTAGCGGGAGGGCCCGTTGGGGAGCTGTTTTTT.

The rearrangement uses TRBV4-1 and TRBJ2-2; no reliable D call. The CDR3 covers 15 residues. V was shortened by 0 bases and J by 8 bases, with 13 bases between the two germline ends. Per germline, CDR1 MGHRA and CDR2 YSYEKL. DNA of the CDR3: TGCGCCAGCAGCCAAGAAACGGTTTCGTTGGGGGAGCTGTTTTTT. It translates to CASSQETVSLGELFF.

The gene calls are TRBV4-1 and TRBJ1-2, with 7 positions matching TRBD1. V shed 0 bases, J shed 2 bases, and the junction held 3 bases outside the gene matches. The CDR3 consists of 15 residues. Germline V gives CDR1 MGHRA, CDR2 YSYEKL. CDR3 in DNA: TGCGCCAGCAGCCAAGATAGACAGGGAAACTATGGCTACACCTTC. This gives the protein CASSQDRQGNYGYTF.

Concerning this clone: This same CDR3 is encoded by further DNA sequences in the sample. This chain links TRBV9 with TRBJ2-7; possibly TRBD2 for D (6 bases). Trimming shortened V by 3 bases and J by 2 bases, and 12 bases separated the two germline ends. Germline V gene sequence: CDR1 SGDLS, CDR2 YYNGEE. The length of the CDR3 is 14 residues. CDR3 sequence reads: CASSGGGSPYEQYF. In DNA form, the CDR3 reads TGTGCCAGCAGCGGGGGAGGTAGTCCCTACGAGCAGTACTTC.

About this clone: This specimen includes other DNA sequences encoding the same CDR3. The chain carries TRBV2 and TRBJ2-7; D is uncertain. Germline V CDR1 and CDR2: SNHLY, FYNNEI. The CDR3 sequence is 13 residues long. The ends were cut back, 6 bases at V and 0 bases at J, with 9 bases in the middle. The CDR3 sequence is CASRGGDSYEQYF. In DNA, the CDR3 is TGTGCCAGCAGAGGTGGGGACTCCTACGAGCAGTACTTC.

The chain recombines TRBV29-1 with TRBJ2-3, with 11 bases identical to TRBD2. Germline-derived CDR1 and CDR2 are SQVTM and ANQGSEA. V gave up 6 bases and J gave up 0 bases; unmatched junction bases: 5. The CDR3 extends over 15 amino acids. CDR3 sequence (DNA): TGCAGCGTAGATAGCGGGGGGGCTAGCACAGATACGCAGTATTTT. Its translation: CSVDSGGASTDTQYF.

The CDR3 DNA reads TGTGCCAGCAGCTTATCTTTAGAGTTTCCTAGCACAGATACGCAGTATTTT. The encoded protein is CASSLSLEFPSTDTQYF. The chain recombines TRBV13 with TRBJ2-3; D is unresolved. The CDR3 consists of 17 residues. CDR1 is PRHDT and CDR2 is FYEKMQ in the germline V gene (reference sequence). V was cut by 2 bases and J by 0 bases, with 15 bases left in between.

The rearrangement uses TRBV5-6 and TRBJ2-2; D ambiguous. This CDR3 comprises 14 residues. Germline V gene sequence: CDR1 SGHDT, CDR2 YYEEEE. Between the trimmed V and J ends, which lost 2 bases and 1 base, there was a span of 6 bases. CDR3 amino acids: CASSFSMNTGELFF. CDR3 nucleotide sequence: TGTGCCAGCAGCTTTTCGATGAACACCGGGGAGCTGTTTTTT.

The rearrangement uses TRBV9 and TRBJ2-1, with 9 positions matching TRBD2. CDR1 and CDR2 (germline): SGDLS, YYNGEE. With V trimmed by 7 bases and J by 3 bases, 5 bases remained unmatched. CDR3 length: 14 residues. CDR3 sequence reads: CASAERGDYNEQFF. CDR3 sequence (DNA): TGTGCCAGCGCGGAGCGGGGGGACTACAATGAGCAGTTCTTC.

Notes on this clone: In the same sample, other DNA sequences code for this CDR3. The gene calls are TRBV7-2 and TRBJ2-7; D call uncertain. Germline V gene sequence: CDR1 SGHTA, CDR2 FQGNSA. This CDR3 region has 13 residues. V lost 2 bases, J lost 1 base, and 6 bases lay in between. DNA of the CDR3: TGTGCCAGCAGCTTACGGGTATCCTACGAGCAGTACTTC. Its protein product is CASSLRVSYEQYF.

As for this clone: The sample contains more than one DNA sequence encoding this CDR3. The rearrangement joins TRBV19 to TRBJ1-1; D not resolved. The CDR3 is 13 residues long. V lost 3 bases and J 1 base, leaving 6 bases between the germline ends. Germline V gives CDR1 LNHDA, CDR2 SQIVND (reference sequence). This CDR3 is CASSIGPNTEAFF. CDR3 DNA: TGTGCCAGTAGTATCGGACCGAACACTGAAGCTTTCTTT.

This chain joins TRBV29-1 and TRBJ1-2; D perhaps matches TRBD1 (5 bases). Germline V gene data show CDR1 as SQVTM and CDR2 as ANQGSEA. The CDR3 runs 17 residues. The germline V and J ends were trimmed by 0 bases and 2 bases, with 19 bases remaining between them. The CDR3 region is CSVEDQLVGRANYGYTF. The CDR3, as DNA: TGCAGCGTTGAAGATCAATTAGTGGGCAGGGCAAACTATGGCTACACCTTC.

The V call is TRBV28, the J call TRBJ2-7, with D perhaps given as TRBD1 or TRBD2 (5 bases each). In germline, CDR1 is MDHEN, CDR2 SYDVKM. Trimming cost V 5 bases and J 2 bases, with 16 bases left between them. This CDR3 is built from 15 residues. The CDR3 DNA reads TGTGCCAGCAGTCCACCCGGGACGGCTACCTACGAGCAGTACTTC. Translating gives CASSPPGTATYEQYF. The entire variable domain, with the rest obtained from reference TRBV28 and TRBJ2-7, is as follows: DVKVTQSSRYLVKRTGEKVFLECVQDMDHENMFWYRQDPGLGLRLIYFSYDVKMKEKGDIPEGYSVSREKKERFSLILESASTNQTSMYLCASSPPGTATYEQYFGPGTRLTVT.

This chain links TRBV5-1 with TRBJ2-5; possibly TRBD2 for D (6 bases). Trimming removed 0 bases at V and 4 bases at J, with 13 bases between. Germline CDR1 SGHRS, CDR2 YFSETQ. The CDR3 spans 15 residues. The CDR3 nucleotides are TGCGCCAGCAGCTTGGTGGGGGACGGGAGAGAGACCCAGTACTTC. Protein product: CASSLVGDGRETQYF.

The V gene is TRBV5-1, the J gene TRBJ1-6; 9 bases are shared with TRBD1. Germline CDR1 is SGHRS and CDR2 is YFSETQ. The CDR3 consists of 15 residues. V was clipped by 3 bases and J by 7 bases; unmatched bases: 5. The CDR3 nucleotides are TGCGCCAGCAGCTCTCGGGACAGGGTGAATTCACCCCTCCACTTT. It encodes CASSSRDRVNSPLHF.

This clone was detected only once. The chain is built from TRBV6-5 and TRBJ1-5; no reliable D call. V was clipped by 2 bases and J by 5 bases, with 10 bases between them. Looked up from germline, CDR1 is MNHEY and CDR2 is SVGAGI. The CDR3 is 14 amino acids. The CDR3 DNA follows: TGTGCCAGCAGTTACGAGTTCACAGATCAGCCCCAGCATTTT. Encoded protein: CASSYEFTDQPQHF.

The V and J genes are TRBV4-3 and TRBJ1-2; D is unresolved. CDR1 is LGHNA, CDR2 YSLEER, per germline. Trimming took 0 bases from V and 0 from J, leaving 11 bases between them. The CDR3 covers 16 residues. The CDR3 reads CASSQDLDSTNYGYTF. CDR3 DNA sequence: TGCGCCAGCAGCCAAGACTTGGACTCGACTAACTATGGCTACACCTTC.

The chain recombines TRBV6-5 with TRBJ2-2; 7 bases are shared with TRBD2. Germline CDR1 reads MNHEY; CDR2 reads SVGAGI. The ends lost 4 bases at V and 1 base at J; junction bases unmatched: 3. This CDR3 region has 15 residues. DNA of the CDR3: TGTGCCAGCAGTTTCCTAGCGGAGAACACCGGGGAGCTGTTTTTT. Translated, it gives CASSFLAENTGELFF.

The chain combines TRBV27 with TRBJ1-5; perhaps TRBD1 as D (5 bases). The CDR3 contains 14 residues. Germline V gene lookup returns CDR1 MNHEY and CDR2 SMNVEV (reference sequence). V lost 3 bases and J 7 bases, leaving 13 bases between the germline ends. The DNA for the CDR3 is TGTGCCAGCAGTTTTTCGGGGGTCGGACAGCCCCAGCATTTT. Translating it yields CASSFSGVGQPQHF.

This clone was counted once. The CDR3 protein is CASSLAPSGGYEQYF. The CDR3 bases are TGTGCCAGCAGCTTAGCGCCTAGCGGGGGTTACGAGCAGTACTTC. The V call is TRBV11-2, the J call TRBJ2-7, with TRBD2 matching 10 bases. Trimming took 1 base from V and 4 from J; bases not matched to a gene: 4. The germline V gene encodes CDR1 SGHAT and CDR2 FQNNGV. CDR3 length: 15 residues.

The V gene is TRBV7-2, the J gene TRBJ1-1; D may be TRBD1 (6 bases). The germline V gene has CDR1 SGHTA and CDR2 FQGNSA. The CDR3 spans 14 residues. V was clipped by 0 bases and J by 6 bases, with 11 bases between them. The CDR3 nucleotides read TGTGCCAGCAGCTTAGCAGGGGGGGACGCTGAAGCTTTCTTT. It translates to CASSLAGGDAEAFF.

In the case of this clone: At the DNA level, this CDR3 is encoded by other sequences in the same sample as well. This chain joins TRBV7-9 and TRBJ2-1; no reliable D call. The CDR3 length is 12 residues. V lost 4 bases, J lost 5 bases, and 6 bases lay in between. CDR1 and CDR2 (germline): SEHNR, FQNEAQ (reference sequence). The CDR3 coding sequence is TGTGCCAGCAGCTCTCTGGACAATGAGCAGTTCTTC. Translating gives CASSSLDNEQFF.

The chain uses TRBV28 and TRBJ1-5; D is unresolved. The CDR3 is made up of 11 amino acids. Per germline, CDR1 MDHEN and CDR2 SYDVKM. The V and J ends lost 6 bases and 15 bases respectively, with 15 bases between them. In DNA form, the CDR3 reads TGTGCCAGCAGAAGATCGGAGGGATCGCATTTT. Translation gives CASRRSEGSHF.

The chain couples TRBV28 to TRBJ1-6, with 10 bases matching TRBD1. The CDR3 runs 14 residues. Losses at the gene ends were 10 bases for V and 9 bases for J; bases not matched to a gene: 9. Germline CDR1 and CDR2: MDHEN and SYDVKM. The CDR3 here is CATNSGTGASPLHF. The CDR3 region has the DNA TGTGCCACAAACTCCGGGACAGGGGCTTCACCCCTCCACTTT.

The chain has TRBV18 and TRBJ2-2, with 7 positions matching TRBD1. The trim removed 0 bases at V and 0 bases at J, leaving 13 bases unmatched. CDR1 and CDR2 (germline): KGHSH, LQKENI. This CDR3 has 20 residues. The CDR3 DNA follows: TGTGCCAGCTCACCACCTGACATGGGAGAGGGACAGACGAACACCGGGGAGCTGTTTTTT. It codes for CASSPPDMGEGQTNTGELFF. The variable domain in full, with the rest retrieved from reference TRBV18 and TRBJ2-2, is NAGVMQNPRHLVRRRGQEARLRCSPMKGHSHVYWYRQLPEEGLKFMVYLQKENIIDESGMPKERFSAEFPKEGPSILRIQQVVRGDSAAYFCASSPPDMGEGQTNTGELFFGEGSRLTVL.

For this clone: The junction departs from the called germline gene at one end, perhaps through a read error. The rearrangement joins TRBV5-1 to TRBJ1-1; 8 bases match TRBD1. CDR3 length: 13 amino acids. In germline, CDR1 is SGHRS, CDR2 YFSETQ. The DNA of the CDR3 is TGCGCCACCAGCGGGACAGGAATGACTGAAGCTTTCTTT. Translation gives CATSGTGMTEAFF.

This clone was recorded once. V gene TRBV15 combines with J gene TRBJ2-1, with no clear D. The CDR3 contains 12 residues. V was cut by 2 bases and J by 10 bases, with 9 bases left in between. Germline V gives CDR1 LNHNV, CDR2 YYDKDF (reference sequence). This chain's CDR3 is CATSRTPGEQFF. In nucleotides, the CDR3 is TGTGCCACCAGCAGAACCCCTGGGGAGCAGTTCTTC. Using reference TRBV15 and TRBJ2-1 for the parts outside the CDR3, the full variable domain is DAMVIQNPRYQVTQFGKPVTLSCSQTLNHNVMYWYQQKSSQAPKLLFHYYDKDFNNEADTPDNFQSRRPNTSFCFLDIRSPGLGDTAMYLCATSRTPGEQFFGPGTRLTVL.

This chain connects TRBV6-1 to TRBJ2-7; no firm D call. The CDR3 sequence is 14 residues long. Trimming took off 1 base at V and 3 bases at J, with 10 bases between the two ends. Germline V gene lookup returns CDR1 MNHNS and CDR2 SASEGT. As DNA, the CDR3 is TGTGCCAGCAGTGAAGTCCAGGAATACTACGAGCAGTACTTC. This codes for CASSEVQEYYEQYF.